A selection of T cell receptor beta chains follows, all from one sample in a study of T cells in Graves' hyperthyroidism and ophthalmopathy. Using its own MiXCR run on the multiplex PCR reads, TCRdb lists one record per CDR3 protein. The sample includes hundreds of thousands of distinct CDR3 sequences, 13% to 15% seen only once; the top ten take 9.5% to 13%. Sequencing was performed on blood. Source of these receptors: a woman aged 18-29 years with Graves' hyperthyroidism. The conserved cysteine and the conserved F or W are not part of the CDR3 here. Size values are once, few and many counts, or a class for expanded clones, and some rows have none.

V gene	CDR3 length	J gene	clone size	CDR3 protein
TRBV2	13	TRBJ2-5	many	ASRTQGAFGETQY
TRBV28	10	TRBJ2-5	-	ASSFRGTTQY
TRBV27	13	TRBJ2-5	-	ASSGGQGEIETQY
TRBV30	12	TRBJ2-1	many	AWSVGGAVDEQF
TRBV12-3/TRBV12-4	14	TRBJ1-6	-	ASSSQRQGGNSPLH
TRBV11-2	13	TRBJ1-1	-	ASSLVSRMNTEAF
TRBV11-1	15	TRBJ2-1	-	ASSSLTYGGSYNEQF
TRBV7-2	14	TRBJ1-5	few	ASTLGPGRGNQPQH
TRBV7-9	11	TRBJ1-3	-	ASTPPGGNTIY
TRBV20-1	13	TRBJ2-2	-	SAPRLRENTGELF
TRBV20-1	11	TRBJ2-7	-	SFLDRGRNEQY
TRBV10-3	13	TRBJ1-5	many	AISEGALSNQPQH
TRBV27	14	TRBJ1-5	-	ASSEVGGAPNQPQH
TRBV2	11	TRBJ2-1	many	ASSVGTYNEQF
TRBV30	16	TRBJ2-7	-	AWSSTRTSGSFFGEQY
TRBV28	17	TRBJ2-2	many	ASSLLRTRGLDSTGELF
TRBV11-2	12	TRBJ2-7	few	ASSLITIAGEQY
TRBV28	11	TRBJ1-3	many	ASTSYNGNTIY
TRBV29-1	9	TRBJ2-1	-	SAEGIYEQF
TRBV7-3	13	TRBJ2-2	many	ASSSGTSATGELF